This T cell receptor beta chain is drawn from a study of cytomegalovirus exposure and HLA in healthy donors. PCR used 60 Vbeta primers and 13 Jbeta primers. Sequenced by immunoSEQ multiplex PCR; TCRdb stores in-frame clones only, minus some. This table holds roughly 240,000 clones, roughly 78% found once. V lost 2 bases, J lost 6 bases, and 6 bases stayed unmatched. Germline CDR1 KGHSH, CDR2 LQKENI. The CDR3 extends over 14 amino acids. The TCR originated in a boy younger than 18 in good health and CMV-seronegative. The specimen was PBMCs. The gene calls are TRBV18 and TRBJ1-2; TRBD1 matches 7 bases. The CDR3 spells CASSPVTGKDGYTF. Here the CDR3 DNA reads TGTGCCAGCTCACCAGTGACAGGGAAGGATGGCTACACCTTC.